This entry lists 9 T cell receptor beta chains sequenced from one sample in a study of cytomegalovirus exposure and HLA in healthy donors. Libraries were prepared by immunoSEQ multiplex PCR; TCRdb keeps only in-frame clonotypes and omits some of them. This sample has roughly 60,000 clones; 90% to 95% occur once, and the top ten carry 2% to 2.5%. The sequenced sample consisted of PBMCs. Source of these receptors: a man younger than 30 in good health and CMV-seronegative.

The chain employs TRBV10-3 and TRBJ2-1; possible D gene TRBD2, 5 bases. In germline, CDR1 is ENHRY, CDR2 SYGVKD. V lost 10 bases, J lost 5 bases, and 12 bases lay in between. The CDR3 extends over 12 amino acids. CDR3 protein: CATEAGNNEQFF. As DNA, the CDR3 is TGTGCCACCGAGGCGGGCAACAATGAGCAGTTCTTC.

This chain joins TRBV5-1 and TRBJ2-5; 8 bases map to TRBD2. CDR1 is SGHRS and CDR2 is YFSETQ in the germline V gene. The CDR3 loop spans 16 amino acids. V shed 4 bases, J shed 7 bases, and the junction held 15 bases outside the gene matches. The DNA of the CDR3 is TGCGCCAGCAGCCCGGCGACTAGCGTGATCTGGGGGACCCAGTACTTC. Translation gives CASSPATSVIWGTQYF. Combining the CDR3 with reference TRBV5-1 and TRBJ2-5 gives the whole variable domain KAGVTQTPRYLIKTRGQQVTLSCSPISGHRSVSWYQQTPGQGLQFLFEYFSETQRNKGNFPGRFSGRQFSNSRSEMNVSTLELGDSALYLCASSPATSVIWGTQYFGPGTRLLVL.

This clone was observed a handful of times. The chain combines TRBV7-9 with TRBJ2-7; weak D call: TRBD1 (5 bases). Germline CDR1 and CDR2: SEHNR and FQNEAQ (reference sequence). There are 14 residues in the CDR3. V was trimmed by 1 base and J by 5 bases, leaving 12 bases between them. For the CDR3, the DNA is TGTGCCAGCAGCTTAGTGGACCAGGGCGACGAGCAGTACTTC. It encodes CASSLVDQGDEQYF.

The CDR3 loop is CASSLVSRGHEQFF. Here the CDR3 DNA reads TGCGCCAGCAGCTTGGTGTCCCGCGGGCATGAGCAGTTCTTC. The chain joins TRBV5-1 to TRBJ2-1, with D tentatively TRBD2 (5 bases). Germline V gene sequence: CDR1 SGHRS, CDR2 YFSETQ. This CDR3 has 14 residues. The germline V and J ends were trimmed by 0 bases and 8 bases, with 12 bases remaining between them.

V and J are TRBV19 and TRBJ2-7; D may be TRBD2 (5 bases). The CDR3 covers 12 residues. Trimming stripped 4 bases from V and 5 bases from J, with 9 bases between. Germline loops: CDR1 LNHDA, CDR2 SQIVND (reference sequence). For the CDR3, the DNA is TGTGCCAGTAGTAGAGGGAACCACGAGCAGTACTTC. This encodes CASSRGNHEQYF.

The chain recombines TRBV6-5 with TRBJ1-1, with D possibly matching TRBD1 (6 bases). The V end lost 8 bases, the J end lost 1 base, and 14 bases lay between the germline ends. The germline V gene encodes CDR1 MNHEY and CDR2 SVGAGI. This CDR3 region has 14 residues. The CDR3 DNA sequence: TGTGCCAGCCGCAGGGACAACACGAACACTGAAGCTTTCTTT. Its translation: CASRRDNTNTEAFF.

The V and J genes are TRBV7-8 and TRBJ2-7; 11 bases agree with TRBD2. From germline, CDR1 is SGHVS and CDR2 FQNEAQ. The CDR3 sequence is 13 residues long. The ends lost 6 bases at V and 7 bases at J; junction bases unmatched: 5. DNA of the CDR3: TGTGCCAGCAGACTAGCGGGAGTTAATGAGCAGTACTTC. Residues: CASRLAGVNEQYF.

This chain links TRBV7-9 with TRBJ2-2; 9 nucleotides align to TRBD2. Germline V gives CDR1 SEHNR, CDR2 FQNEAQ (reference sequence). The CDR3 spans 16 residues. J lost 3 bases, V lost 5 bases, and 7 bases had no gene match. CDR3 DNA sequence: TGTGCCAGCAGCCCTGCTGGCGGGAGGGACACCGGGGAGCTGTTTTTT. Translation gives CASSPAGGRDTGELFF.

The V call is TRBV7-2, the J call TRBJ1-1; D call uncertain. V lost 1 base to trimming and J lost 5 bases, with 8 bases between them. The CDR3 has 13 amino acids. Germline lookup yields CDR1 SGHTA and CDR2 FQGNSA. CDR3 in amino acids: CASSLDGQTEAFF. DNA of the CDR3: TGTGCCAGCAGCTTAGATGGCCAGACTGAAGCTTTCTTT.